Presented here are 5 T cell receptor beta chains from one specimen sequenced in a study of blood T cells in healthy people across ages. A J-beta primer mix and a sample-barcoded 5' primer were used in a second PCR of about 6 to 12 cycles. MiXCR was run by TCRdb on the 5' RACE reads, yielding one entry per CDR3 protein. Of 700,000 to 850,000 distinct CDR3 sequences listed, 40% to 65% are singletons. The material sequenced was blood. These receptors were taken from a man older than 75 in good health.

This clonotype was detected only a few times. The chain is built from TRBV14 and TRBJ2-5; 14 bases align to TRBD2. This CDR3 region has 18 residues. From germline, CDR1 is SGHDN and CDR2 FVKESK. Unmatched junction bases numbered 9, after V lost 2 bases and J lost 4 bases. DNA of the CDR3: TGTGCCAGCAGCCAACCTCCGGGACTAGCGGGAGCAGGAGAGACCCAGTACTTC. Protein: CASSQPPGLAGAGETQYF. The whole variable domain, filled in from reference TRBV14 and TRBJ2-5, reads EAGVTQFPSHSVIEKGQTVTLRCDPISGHDNLYWYRRVMGKEIKFLLHFVKESKQDESGMPNNRFLAERTGGTYSTLKVQPAELEDSGVYFCASSQPPGLAGAGETQYFGPGTRLLVL.

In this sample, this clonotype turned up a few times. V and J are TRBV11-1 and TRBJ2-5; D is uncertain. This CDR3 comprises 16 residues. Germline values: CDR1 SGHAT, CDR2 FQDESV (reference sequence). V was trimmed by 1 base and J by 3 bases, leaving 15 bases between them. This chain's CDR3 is CASSLERLVIEETQYF. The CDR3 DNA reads TGTGCCAGCAGCTTAGAACGCCTAGTAATCGAAGAGACCCAGTACTTC.

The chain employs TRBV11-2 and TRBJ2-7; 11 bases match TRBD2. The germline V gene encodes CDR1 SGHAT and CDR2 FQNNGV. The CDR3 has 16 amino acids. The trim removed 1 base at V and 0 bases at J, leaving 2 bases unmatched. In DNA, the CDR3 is TGTGCCAGCAGCTTAGTGGGACTAGCGGCCTCCTACGAGCAGTACTTC. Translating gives CASSLVGLAASYEQYF.

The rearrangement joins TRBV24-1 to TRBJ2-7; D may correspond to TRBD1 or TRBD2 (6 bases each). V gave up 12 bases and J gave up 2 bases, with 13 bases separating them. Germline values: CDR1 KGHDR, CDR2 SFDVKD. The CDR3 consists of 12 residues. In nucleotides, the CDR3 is TGTGCCGCAGGGGACTCCCCCTACGAGCAGTACTTC. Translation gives CAAGDSPYEQYF.

CDR3 in amino acids: CASTPSGGPNQPQHF. DNA for the CDR3: TGTGCCAGCACCCCCAGCGGGGGACCCAATCAGCCCCAGCATTTT. V and J are TRBV27 and TRBJ1-5, with D possibly being TRBD1 (5 bases). Trimming took off 7 bases at V and 3 bases at J, with 16 bases between the two ends. CDR1 is MNHEY and CDR2 is SMNVEV in the germline V gene (reference sequence). The CDR3 is 15 amino acids.